This record concerns one T cell receptor beta chain sequence. The target antigen is unknown. The data are from a study of PD-1 blockade in mismatch repair-deficient tumors. The overall study: Enrolled about 2012-2016, patients had progressing, pretreated mismatch repair-deficient cancers of about twelve types.

Study-level points and caveats: Tumor-resident clones, often absent from pretreatment blood, expanded after pembrolizumab and then contracted.

TCRs were sequenced from a few patients responding to pembrolizumab. Sequenced by immunoSEQ multiplex PCR; TCRdb stores in-frame clones only, minus some. This table holds about 130,000 clones, roughly 86% found once. Here the sequenced sample was peripheral blood, taken roughly 67 weeks after starting pembrolizumab. The receptor was derived from an adult with mismatch repair-deficient cancer.

The DNA for the CDR3 is TGTGCCAGCAGGCCCAGACAGGGACAAGAGACCCAGTACTTC. Its protein is CASRPRQGQETQYF. This rearrangement joins TRBV6-5 to TRBJ2-5; 7 bases map to TRBD1. The junction had 6 bases not matched to a gene; V was cut back by 6 bases and J by 2 bases. The CDR3 is 14 amino acids. Germline V CDR1 and CDR2: MNHEY, SVGAGI.